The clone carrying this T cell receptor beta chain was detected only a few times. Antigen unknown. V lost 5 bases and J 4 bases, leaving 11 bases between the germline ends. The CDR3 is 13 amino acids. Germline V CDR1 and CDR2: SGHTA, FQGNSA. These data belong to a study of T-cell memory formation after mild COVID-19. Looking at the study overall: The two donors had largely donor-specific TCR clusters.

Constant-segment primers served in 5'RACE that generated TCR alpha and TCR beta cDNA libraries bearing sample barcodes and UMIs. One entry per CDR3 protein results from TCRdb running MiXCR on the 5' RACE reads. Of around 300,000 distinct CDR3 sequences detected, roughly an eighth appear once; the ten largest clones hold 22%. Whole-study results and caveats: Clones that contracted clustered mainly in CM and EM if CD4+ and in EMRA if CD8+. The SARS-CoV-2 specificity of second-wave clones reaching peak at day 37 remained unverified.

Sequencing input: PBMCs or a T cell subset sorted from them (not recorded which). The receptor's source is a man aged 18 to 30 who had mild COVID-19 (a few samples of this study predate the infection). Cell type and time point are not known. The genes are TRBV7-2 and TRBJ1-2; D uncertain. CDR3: CASSQGLLYGYTF. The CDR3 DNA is TGTGCCAGCAGCCAAGGGCTTCTCTATGGCTACACCTTC.